This T cell receptor (beta chain) derives from a study of neurological immune-mediated disorders. Overall study results and limits: Multiple sclerosis was found to have the least TCR clonal expansion, below healthy controls, and HTLV-1-associated myelopathy the most.

Regarding time point: longitudinal time-point 3. The unsorted libraries originated from 2 million PBMCs that had been stored at -80 C. In this sample, this clonotype turned up many times. Antigen specificity is unknown. The CDR3 extends over 15 amino acids. The germline CDR1 and CDR2 sequences are SGHRS and YFSETQ. Trimming pared 0 bases from V and 1 base from J, leaving 9 bases between. A 10-nucleotide random UMI tagged transcripts in template-switch 5'RACE cDNA synthesis. The authors obtained over 160 million TCR-beta sequences from 15-18 subjects per sequencing run. TCRdb re-derived calls from the 5' RACE reads in MiXCR, one entry per CDR3 protein. The data show 45,000 to 60,000 distinct CDR3 sequences, 12% seen once.

The receptor was isolated from a male donor with HTLV-1-associated myelopathy (HAM/TSP). The specimen sequenced was PBMCs. The V call is TRBV5-1, the J call TRBJ2-3, with D possibly TRBD1 on 6 matching bases. The CDR3, as DNA: TGCGCCAGCAGCTTGGACAGGGTTGGCACAGATACGCAGTATTTT. Translating gives CASSLDRVGTDTQYF. Looking up the rest from reference TRBV5-1 and TRBJ2-3 gives the full variable domain: KAGVTQTPRYLIKTRGQQVTLSCSPISGHRSVSWYQQTPGQGLQFLFEYFSETQRNKGNFPGRFSGRQFSNSRSEMNVSTLELGDSALYLCASSLDRVGTDTQYFGPGTRLTVL.